This TCR beta chain stems from a study of T cell changes during pregnancy in multiple sclerosis. Produced via immunoSEQ multiplex PCR; TCRdb's table is partial and in-frame only. The sample yields roughly 59,000 clones, about 90% seen once. CDR1 MNHEY and CDR2 SVGAGI come from the germline V gene. The length of the CDR3 is 16 residues. Trimming removed 1 base at V and 5 bases at J, with 18 bases between. The sample in question was peripheral blood, obtained in the third trimester of pregnancy. This TCR was sampled from a female donor in good health, enrolled as a control in a pregnancy study. The genes are TRBV6-5 and TRBJ2-7; D is perhaps TRBD2 (7 bases). The CDR3 loop is CASSYFAGAYRNEQYF. Here the CDR3 DNA reads TGTGCCAGCAGTTACTTTGCGGGGGCCTACCGGAACGAGCAGTACTTC.